A selection of T cell receptor beta chains follows, all from one sample in a study of patients and donors after allogeneic stem cell transplantation. One entry per CDR3 protein results from TCRdb running MiXCR on the RT-PCR reads. This sample has about a million distinct CDR3 sequences, with 15% to 20% found just once. The sample was blood, either unsorted or a sorted T cell fraction (not recorded which). The receptor set was obtained from a human donor who was either an allogeneic HSCT recipient or a stem cell or donor lymphocyte infusion donor (not recorded which). It is not recorded whose cells these are; they may come from a transplant donor. Each CDR3 is given with its conserved first and last residue. Fields, in order: V gene, clone size, J gene, D gene, CDR3 protein, CDR3 DNA. The D gene is left open where the match is weak. Some rows mark clone size as missing; the rest say once, few, many or name a class of expanded clone.

TRBV12-3/TRBV12-4,few,TRBJ1-2,NA,CASSLADTGYGYTF,TGTGCCAGCAGCCTCGCCGACACCGGCTATGGCTACACCTTC
TRBV5-1,NA,TRBJ1-2,NA,CASSSGAVSNYGYTF,TGCGCCAGCAGCTCGGGGGCCGTGTCTAACTATGGCTACACCTTC
TRBV29-1,NA,TRBJ2-7,TRBD1,CSVDSGGLGQYF,TGCAGCGTTGACTCAGGGGGCTTAGGGCAGTACTTC
TRBV15,NA,TRBJ1-2,TRBD1,CATSRRTGDFYGYTF,TGTGCCACCAGCAGAAGAACAGGGGATTTCTATGGCTACACCTTC
TRBV19,once,TRBJ1-5,NA,CASSIIGGNQPQHF,TGTGCCAGTAGTATAATAGGGGGCAATCAGCCCCAGCATTTT
TRBV3-1,once,TRBJ1-2,NA,CASSRRGTIRHGSYNYGYTF,TGTGCCAGCAGCCGAAGAGGGACAATCCGCCACGGGTCGTATAACTATGGCTACACCTTC
TRBV15,NA,TRBJ2-7,NA,CATSREGPSSYEQYF,TGTGCCACCAGCAGAGAGGGGCCATCTTCCTACGAGCAGTACTTC
TRBV6-5,NA,TRBJ1-4,NA,CASSYSWGGEKLFF,TGTGCCAGCAGTTACTCTTGGGGAGGGGAAAAACTGTTTTTT
TRBV6-5,few,TRBJ1-2,TRBD1,CASSYSGQKNYGYTF,TGTGCCAGCAGTTACTCGGGACAGAAGAACTATGGCTACACCTTC
TRBV21-1,once,TRBJ2-7,NA,CASECGLGTFYEQYF,TGTGCCAGCGAATGTGGACTAGGGACTTTTTACGAGCAGTACTTC
TRBV7-2,few,TRBJ1-5,NA,CASSLGPNPQHF,TGTGCCAGCAGCTTAGGTCCTAATCCCCAGCATTTT
TRBV27,NA,TRBJ2-6,NA,CASMEGLVVGANVLTF,TGTGCCAGCATGGAAGGTCTTGTGGTGGGGGCCAACGTCCTGACTTTC
TRBV27,many,TRBJ2-1,NA,CASSLSGDNNEQFF,TGTGCCAGCAGTTTATCGGGCGACAACAATGAGCAGTTCTTC
TRBV27,few,TRBJ2-2,NA,CASSLSAKGYTGELFF,TGTGCCAGCAGTTTATCGGCGAAGGGATACACCGGGGAGCTGTTTTTT
TRBV12-3/TRBV12-4,NA,TRBJ1-6,NA,CASRNRGNSPLHF,TGTGCCAGCAGGAACCGGGGGAATTCACCCCTCCACTTT
TRBV3-1,few,TRBJ1-2,NA,CASSQALGKGYGYTF,TGTGCCAGCAGCCAAGCGCTCGGCAAAGGGTATGGCTACACCTTC
TRBV15,NA,TRBJ2-1,TRBD2,CATSRETTGTTFSF,TGTGCCACCAGCAGAGAGACAACCGGGACTACCTTTAGCTTC
TRBV5-1,NA,TRBJ2-5,TRBD1,CASSLSGTGLKSQETQYF,TGCGCCAGCAGCTTATCCGGGACAGGCCTAAAATCTCAAGAGACCCAGTACTTC
TRBV4-2,few,TRBJ2-3,TRBD1,CASSQEGQGGDTQYF,TGTGCCAGCAGCCAAGAAGGACAGGGGGGAGATACGCAGTATTTT
TRBV20-1,NA,TRBJ2-6,NA,CSASPRGINSGANVLTF,TGCAGTGCTAGCCCAAGGGGGATCAACTCTGGGGCCAACGTCCTGACTTTC
TRBV7-2,many,TRBJ2-2,NA,CASSDYTGELFF,TGTGCCAGCAGCGATTACACCGGGGAGCTGTTTTTT
TRBV7-2,few,TRBJ2-5,NA,CASSFGGPQETQYF,TGTGCCAGCAGCTTTGGGGGGCCGCAAGAGACCCAGTACTTC
TRBV6-1,NA,TRBJ2-7,NA,CASKLGSSSPGQYF,TGTGCCAGCAAACTTGGGTCCAGCTCCCCCGGGCAGTACTTC
TRBV4-2,NA,TRBJ2-1,TRBD2,CASSRTTSGRDDNEQFF,TGTGCCAGCAGCCGGACGACTAGCGGGAGAGATGATAATGAGCAGTTCTTC
TRBV11-2,NA,TRBJ2-1,TRBD1,CASSLVGQGSNEQFF,TGTGCCAGCAGCTTAGTTGGACAGGGAAGCAATGAGCAGTTCTTC
TRBV11-2,NA,TRBJ2-5,NA,CASSLKGQRREETQYF,TGTGCCAGCAGCTTGAAGGGGCAAAGGCGGGAAGAGACCCAGTACTTC
TRBV11-2,NA,TRBJ2-3,NA,CASSARWGASTDTQYF,TGTGCCAGCAGCGCCCGGTGGGGGGCGTCCACAGATACGCAGTATTTT
TRBV7-2,few,TRBJ1-5,TRBD1,CASSFKGQGISNQPQHF,TGTGCCAGCAGCTTTAAGGGACAGGGGATTAGCAATCAGCCCCAGCATTTT
TRBV5-6,once,TRBJ2-7,NA,CASSLIRTEDYEQYF,TGTGCCAGCAGCTTGATCAGGACAGAAGACTACGAGCAGTACTTC